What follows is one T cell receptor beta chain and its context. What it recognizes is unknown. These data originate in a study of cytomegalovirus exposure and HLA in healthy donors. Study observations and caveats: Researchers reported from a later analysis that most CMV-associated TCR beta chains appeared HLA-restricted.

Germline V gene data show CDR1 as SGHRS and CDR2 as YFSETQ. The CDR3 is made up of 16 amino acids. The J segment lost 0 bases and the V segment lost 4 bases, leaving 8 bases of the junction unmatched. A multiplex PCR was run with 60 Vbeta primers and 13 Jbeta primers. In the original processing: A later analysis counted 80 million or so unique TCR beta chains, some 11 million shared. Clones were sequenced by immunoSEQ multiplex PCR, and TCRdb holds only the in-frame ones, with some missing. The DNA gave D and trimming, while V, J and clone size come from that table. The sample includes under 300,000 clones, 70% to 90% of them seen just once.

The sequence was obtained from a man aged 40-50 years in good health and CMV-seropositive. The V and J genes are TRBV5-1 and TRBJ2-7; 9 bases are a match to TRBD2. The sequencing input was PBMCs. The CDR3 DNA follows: TGCGCCAGCAGCCTCCCTCTTAGCGGGAGCTCCTACGAGCAGTACTTC. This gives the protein CASSLPLSGSSYEQYF.